The sequence of this TCR beta chain was determined in a study of neoadjuvant anti-PD-1 for oral cavity cancer. Patients were newly diagnosed with stage II-IVA oral cavity squamous cell carcinoma without prior systemic or radiation treatment. Trimming removed 2 bases at V and 1 base at J, with 5 bases between. The CDR3 has 13 residues. Looked up from germline, CDR1 is LNHDA and CDR2 is SQIVND (reference sequence). TCRdb's table, derived via immunoSEQ multiplex PCR, lists solely in-frame clones and lacks some. This table holds 65,000 to 95,000 clones, about 84% found once. Specimen: PBMCs, collected before nivolumab (anti-PD-1) treatment. This clonotype was obtained from a person between 35 and 79 years old with oral cavity squamous cell carcinoma. The chain carries TRBV19 and TRBJ2-5; no firm D call. DNA of the CDR3: TGTGCCAGTAGTATAACAATCCAAGAGACCCAGTACTTC. Encoded protein: CASSITIQETQYF.